The source of this TCR beta chain is a study of CD8 T cells in Susac syndrome. The authors reverse transcribed 0.5 to 1 ug RNA with random hexamers. One entry per CDR3 protein, called by TCRdb with MiXCR from the immunoSEQ multiplex PCR reads. In the table there are 120,000 to 150,000 distinct CDR3 sequences, 94% of which are singletons. The V gene's germline CDR1 is SGDLS and CDR2 YYNGEE. V was shortened by 0 bases and J by 4 bases, with 10 bases between the two germline ends. The CDR3 loop spans 15 amino acids. The specimen was CD8+ T cells from PBMCs. The chain joins TRBV9 to TRBJ1-4; D is ambiguous. This TCR came from a human donor in good health. In nucleotides, the CDR3 is TGTGCCAGCAGCGTAGGGGCAGCCGGTAATGAAAAACTGTTTTTT. It translates to CASSVGAAGNEKLFF. Combining the CDR3 with reference TRBV9 and TRBJ1-4 gives the whole variable domain DSGVTQTPKHLITATGQRVTLRCSPRSGDLSVYWYQQSLDQGLQFLIQYYNGEERAKGNILERFSAQQFPDLHSELNLSSLELGDSALYFCASSVGAAGNEKLFFGSGTQLSVL.